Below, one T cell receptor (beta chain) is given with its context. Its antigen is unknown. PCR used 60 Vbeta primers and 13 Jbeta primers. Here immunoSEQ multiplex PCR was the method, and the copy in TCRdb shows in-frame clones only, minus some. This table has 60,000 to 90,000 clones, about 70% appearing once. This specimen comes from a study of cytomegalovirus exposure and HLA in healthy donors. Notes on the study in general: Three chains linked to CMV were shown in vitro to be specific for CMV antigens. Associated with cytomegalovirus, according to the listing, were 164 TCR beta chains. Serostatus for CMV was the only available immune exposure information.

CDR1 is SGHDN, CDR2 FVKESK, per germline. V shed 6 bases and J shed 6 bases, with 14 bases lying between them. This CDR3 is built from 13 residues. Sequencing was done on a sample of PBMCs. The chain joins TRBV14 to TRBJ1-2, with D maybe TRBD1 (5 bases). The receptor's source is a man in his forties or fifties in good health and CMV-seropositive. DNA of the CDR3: TGTGCCAGCAGTCTCGGGTGGGGCAATGGCTACACCTTC. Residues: CASSLGWGNGYTF.